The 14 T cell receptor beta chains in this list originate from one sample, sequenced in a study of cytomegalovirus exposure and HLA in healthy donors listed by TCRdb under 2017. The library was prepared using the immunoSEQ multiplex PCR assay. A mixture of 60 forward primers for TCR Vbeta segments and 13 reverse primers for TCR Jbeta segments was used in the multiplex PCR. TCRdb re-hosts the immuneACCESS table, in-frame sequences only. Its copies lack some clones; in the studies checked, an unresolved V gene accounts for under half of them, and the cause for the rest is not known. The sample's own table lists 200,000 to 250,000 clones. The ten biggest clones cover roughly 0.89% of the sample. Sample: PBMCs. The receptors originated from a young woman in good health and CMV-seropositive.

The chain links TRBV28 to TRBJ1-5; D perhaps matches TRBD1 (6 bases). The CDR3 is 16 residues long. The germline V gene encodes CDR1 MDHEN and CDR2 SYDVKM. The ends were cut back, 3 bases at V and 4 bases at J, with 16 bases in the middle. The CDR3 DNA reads TGTGCCAGCAGTTTGCCCAGGGGATTCACAAATCAGCCCCAGCATTTT. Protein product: CASSLPRGFTNQPQHF.

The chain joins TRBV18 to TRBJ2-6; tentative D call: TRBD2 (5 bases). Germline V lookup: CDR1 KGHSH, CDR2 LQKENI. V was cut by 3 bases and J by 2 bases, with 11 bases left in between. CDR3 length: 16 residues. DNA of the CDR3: TGTGCCAGCTCACCGGTGAGCGGAACTGGGGCCAACGTCCTGACTTTC. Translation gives CASSPVSGTGANVLTF.

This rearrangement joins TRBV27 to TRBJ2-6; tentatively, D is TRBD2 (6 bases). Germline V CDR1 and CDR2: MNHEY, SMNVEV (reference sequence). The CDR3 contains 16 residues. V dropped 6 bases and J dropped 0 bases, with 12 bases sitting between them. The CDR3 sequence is CASRRDSSSGANVLTF. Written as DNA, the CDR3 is TGTGCCAGCAGGAGGGACTCCAGCTCTGGGGCCAACGTCCTGACTTTC.

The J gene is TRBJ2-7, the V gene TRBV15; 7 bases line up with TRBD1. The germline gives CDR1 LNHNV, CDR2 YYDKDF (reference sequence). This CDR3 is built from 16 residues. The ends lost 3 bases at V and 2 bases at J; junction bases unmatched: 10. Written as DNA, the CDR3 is TGTGCCACCAGCAGGCCCGGGGACAGCAGAGCCTACGAGCAGTACTTC. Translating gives CATSRPGDSRAYEQYF.

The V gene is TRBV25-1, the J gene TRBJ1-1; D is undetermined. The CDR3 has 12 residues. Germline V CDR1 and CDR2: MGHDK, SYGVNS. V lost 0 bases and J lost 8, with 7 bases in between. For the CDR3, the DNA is TGTGCCAGCAGTGAATATCCACAGGAAGCTTTCTTT. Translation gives CASSEYPQEAFF.

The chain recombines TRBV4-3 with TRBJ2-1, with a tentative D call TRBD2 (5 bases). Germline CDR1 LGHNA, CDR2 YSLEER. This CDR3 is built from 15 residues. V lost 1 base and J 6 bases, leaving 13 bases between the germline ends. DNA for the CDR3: TGCGCCAGCAGCCAAGTTCTCCTAGAGGGCAATGAGCAGTTCTTC. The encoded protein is CASSQVLLEGNEQFF.

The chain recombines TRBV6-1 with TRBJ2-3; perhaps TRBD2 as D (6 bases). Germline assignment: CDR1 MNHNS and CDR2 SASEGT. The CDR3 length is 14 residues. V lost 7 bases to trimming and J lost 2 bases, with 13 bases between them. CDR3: CASIFGGTTDTQYF. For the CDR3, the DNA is TGTGCCAGCATTTTTGGGGGGACCACAGATACGCAGTATTTT.

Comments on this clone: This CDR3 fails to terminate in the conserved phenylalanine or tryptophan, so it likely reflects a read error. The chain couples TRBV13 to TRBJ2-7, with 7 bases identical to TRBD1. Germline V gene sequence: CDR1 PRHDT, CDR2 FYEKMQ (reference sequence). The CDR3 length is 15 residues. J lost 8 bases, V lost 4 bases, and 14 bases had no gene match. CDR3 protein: CASSSYGTVGAQQYL. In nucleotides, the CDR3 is TGTGCCAGCAGCTCGTACGGGACAGTCGGTGCGCAGCAGTACCTC.

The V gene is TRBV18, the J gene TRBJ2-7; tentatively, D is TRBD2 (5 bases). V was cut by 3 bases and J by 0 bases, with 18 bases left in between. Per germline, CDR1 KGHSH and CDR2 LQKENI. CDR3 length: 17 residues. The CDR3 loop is CASSPLPFAGSSYEQYF. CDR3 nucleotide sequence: TGTGCCAGCTCACCGCTTCCGTTCGCGGGCAGCTCCTACGAGCAGTACTTC.

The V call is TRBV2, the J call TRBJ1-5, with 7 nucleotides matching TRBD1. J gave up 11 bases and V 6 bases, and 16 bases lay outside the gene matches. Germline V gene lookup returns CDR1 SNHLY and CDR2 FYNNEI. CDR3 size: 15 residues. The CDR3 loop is CASRLLRQGVTSQHF. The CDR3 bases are TGTGCCAGCAGGCTCTTGAGGCAGGGGGTAACGTCCCAGCATTTT.

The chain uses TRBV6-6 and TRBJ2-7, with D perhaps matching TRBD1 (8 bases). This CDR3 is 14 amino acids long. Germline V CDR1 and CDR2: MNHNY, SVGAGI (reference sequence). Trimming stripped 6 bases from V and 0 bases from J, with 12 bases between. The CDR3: CASRQGGSSYEQYF. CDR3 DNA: TGTGCCAGCAGACAGGGGGGGAGCTCCTACGAGCAGTACTTC.

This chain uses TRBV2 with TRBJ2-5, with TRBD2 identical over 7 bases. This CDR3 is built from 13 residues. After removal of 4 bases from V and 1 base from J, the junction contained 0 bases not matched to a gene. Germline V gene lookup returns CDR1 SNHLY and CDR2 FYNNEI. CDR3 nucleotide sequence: TGTGCCAGCAGTGGACTAGCCCAAGAGACCCAGTACTTC. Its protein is CASSGLAQETQYF.

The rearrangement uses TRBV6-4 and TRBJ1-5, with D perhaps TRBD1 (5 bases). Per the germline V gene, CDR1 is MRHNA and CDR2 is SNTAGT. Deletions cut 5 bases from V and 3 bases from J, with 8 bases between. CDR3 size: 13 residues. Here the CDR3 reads CASSRGTNQPQHF. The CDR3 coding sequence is TGTGCCAGCAGTAGGGGCACCAATCAGCCCCAGCATTTT.

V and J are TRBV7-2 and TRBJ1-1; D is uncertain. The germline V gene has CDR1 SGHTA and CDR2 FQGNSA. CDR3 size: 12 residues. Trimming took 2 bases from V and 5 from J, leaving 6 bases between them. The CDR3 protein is CASSLMRTEAFF. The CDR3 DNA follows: TGTGCCAGCAGCTTAATGAGAACTGAAGCTTTCTTT.